A selection of T cell receptor beta chains follows, all from one sample in a study of regulatory T cells in long-lasting Graves disease. MiXCR, run by TCRdb on the multiplex PCR reads, gives a single entry per CDR3 protein. In the table there are some 450,000 distinct CDR3 sequences, 23% of which are singletons. The input for sequencing was peripheral blood mononuclear cells (PBMCs), taken when the disease was refractory, from a patient treated with antithyroid drugs. The receptors come from a female donor with Graves disease. Both conserved end residues are part of each CDR3. Fields, in order: V gene, J gene, D gene, CDR3 protein. The D gene is left open where the match is weak.

TRBV12-3/TRBV12-4	TRBJ2-5	TRBD2	CASSSTSGRNGETQYF
TRBV25-1	TRBJ1-1	NA	CASHSNTEAFF
TRBV15	TRBJ2-5	NA	CATSRADRSGGETQYF
TRBV18	TRBJ1-1	NA	CASSLEGGRTEAFF
TRBV2	TRBJ1-6	NA	CASSDRVWSPLHF
TRBV19	TRBJ1-4	TRBD1	CASSARQGTNEKLFF
TRBV6-1	TRBJ1-1	NA	CASSEVPGGTEAFF
TRBV5-1	TRBJ2-7	TRBD1	CASSLGQGSLTEQYF
TRBV7-9	TRBJ2-2	NA	CASSQSGAGPGELFF
TRBV11-2	TRBJ2-2	TRBD1	CASSLSWDRLNTGELFF
TRBV3-1	TRBJ1-1	NA	CASSPHGRGWTEAFF
TRBV12-3/TRBV12-4	TRBJ1-6	NA	CASSWKPNSPLHF
TRBV25-1	TRBJ2-3	TRBD1	CASSEYIATGTTDTQYF
TRBV2	TRBJ2-7	NA	CASSEVRYEQYF
TRBV7-3	TRBJ2-2	NA	CASSLAGTRNTGELFF
TRBV7-2	TRBJ2-7	NA	CASSRRGAGRITSYEQYF
TRBV30	TRBJ1-1	NA	CAWSDRRGARRSTKTEAFF
TRBV28	TRBJ1-1	NA	CASSLGSGAGTEAFF
TRBV7-2	TRBJ1-2	NA	CASSTQGVPNYGYTF
TRBV28	TRBJ1-2	NA	CASTTVPNYGYTF
TRBV5-6	TRBJ2-2	TRBD1	CASSPTGGNTGELFF
TRBV7-3	TRBJ2-7	NA	CASSPPPPSPYEQYF
TRBV14	TRBJ2-7	NA	CASSQETGPTTYEQYF
TRBV2	TRBJ2-1	NA	CASSPSNEQFF
TRBV9	TRBJ1-5	NA	CASSELVQGGQPQHF
TRBV20-1	TRBJ2-5	TRBD2	CSARRTSGETQYF
TRBV7-3	TRBJ2-7	NA	CASSLTWEFLTYEQYF